The clone carrying this TCR beta chain was observed a handful of times. As yet, its antigen is unknown. This sample was included in a study of blood T cells in healthy people across ages. Study observations and caveats: Roughly linearly, TCR beta diversity per million T cells fell as age increased.

Germline values: CDR1 MNHEY, CDR2 SVGEGT. V lost 11 bases to trimming and J lost 0 bases, with 23 bases between them. The CDR3 is made up of 16 amino acids. Combining a sample-barcoded 5' primer with a J-beta primer mix, a second PCR ran for roughly 7 to 11 cycles. Each cDNA molecule was tagged by a template-switch adaptor with 12 random nucleotides. One entry per CDR3 protein, called by TCRdb with MiXCR from the 5' RACE reads. The sample comprises about 1.5 million distinct CDR3 sequences, 42% of which are singletons, and around 8% rests with the top ten. Sequenced material: blood. V gene TRBV6-2 or TRBV6-3 combines with J gene TRBJ2-7; perhaps TRBD2 as D (6 bases). The sequence came from a woman between 18 and 29 years old in good health. CDR3 loop: CASRVGGTTRSYEQYF. CDR3 DNA sequence: TGTGCCTCCCGAGTGGGCGGGACGACCCGCTCCTACGAGCAGTACTTC.